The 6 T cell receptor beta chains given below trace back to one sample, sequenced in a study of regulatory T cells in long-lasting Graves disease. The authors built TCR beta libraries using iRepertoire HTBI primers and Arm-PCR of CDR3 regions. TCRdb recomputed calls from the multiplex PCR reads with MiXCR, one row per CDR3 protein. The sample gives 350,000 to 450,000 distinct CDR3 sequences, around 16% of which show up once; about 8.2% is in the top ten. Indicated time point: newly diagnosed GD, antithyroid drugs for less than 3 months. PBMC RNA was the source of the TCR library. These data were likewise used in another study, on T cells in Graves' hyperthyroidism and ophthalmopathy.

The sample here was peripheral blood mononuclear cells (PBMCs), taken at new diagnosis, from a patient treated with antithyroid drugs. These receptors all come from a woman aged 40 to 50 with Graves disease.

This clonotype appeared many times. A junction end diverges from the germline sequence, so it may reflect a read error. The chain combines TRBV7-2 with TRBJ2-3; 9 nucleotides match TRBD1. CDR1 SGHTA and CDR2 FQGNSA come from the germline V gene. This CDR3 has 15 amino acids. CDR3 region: CASSPTGGPTDTQYF. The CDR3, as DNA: TGCGCCAGCAGCCCGACAGGGGGGCCCACAGATACGCAGTATTTT.

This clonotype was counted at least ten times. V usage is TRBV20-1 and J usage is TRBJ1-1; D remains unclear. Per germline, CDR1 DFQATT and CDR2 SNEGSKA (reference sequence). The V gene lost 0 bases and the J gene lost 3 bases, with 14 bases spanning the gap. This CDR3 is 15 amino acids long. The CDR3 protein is CSARDRTQSDTEAFF. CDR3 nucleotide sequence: TGCAGTGCTAGAGACAGGACCCAGTCCGACACTGAAGCTTTCTTT.

The CDR3 nucleotides are TGCGCCAGCAGCCAAGGCACTCTCGGTTTAGAGACCCAGTACTTC. As protein: CASSQGTLGLETQYF. This chain connects TRBV4-1 to TRBJ2-5; D uncertain. Germline V gene sequence: CDR1 MGHRA, CDR2 YSYEKL. With 1 base removed from V and 4 bases from J, the gap between germline ends came to 13 bases. This CDR3 is built from 15 residues.

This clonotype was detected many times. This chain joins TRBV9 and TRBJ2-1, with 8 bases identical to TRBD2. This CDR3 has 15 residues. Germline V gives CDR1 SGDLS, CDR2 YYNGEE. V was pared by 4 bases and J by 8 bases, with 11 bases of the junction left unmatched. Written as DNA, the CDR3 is TGTGCCAGCAGCCATGGGGCGGGAGGTGGCTATGAGCAGTTCTTC. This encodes CASSHGAGGGYEQFF.

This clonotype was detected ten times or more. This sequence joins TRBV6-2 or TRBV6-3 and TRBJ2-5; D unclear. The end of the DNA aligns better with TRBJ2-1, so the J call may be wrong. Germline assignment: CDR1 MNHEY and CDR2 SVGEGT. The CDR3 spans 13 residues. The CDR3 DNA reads TGTGCCAGCAGAACCCGGGCGCACAATGAGCAGTTCTTC. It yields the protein CASRTRAHNEQFF.

The DNA for the CDR3 is TGTGCCAGCTCCCCTAGCGGGGTCTCGAACACCGGGGAGCTGTTTTTT. Its protein product is CASSPSGVSNTGELFF. This chain links TRBV6-1 with TRBJ2-2, with 9 bases aligning to TRBD2. The J segment lost 0 bases and the V segment lost 8 bases, leaving 7 bases of the junction unmatched. The CDR3 is made up of 16 amino acids. Germline lookup yields CDR1 MNHNS and CDR2 SASEGT.